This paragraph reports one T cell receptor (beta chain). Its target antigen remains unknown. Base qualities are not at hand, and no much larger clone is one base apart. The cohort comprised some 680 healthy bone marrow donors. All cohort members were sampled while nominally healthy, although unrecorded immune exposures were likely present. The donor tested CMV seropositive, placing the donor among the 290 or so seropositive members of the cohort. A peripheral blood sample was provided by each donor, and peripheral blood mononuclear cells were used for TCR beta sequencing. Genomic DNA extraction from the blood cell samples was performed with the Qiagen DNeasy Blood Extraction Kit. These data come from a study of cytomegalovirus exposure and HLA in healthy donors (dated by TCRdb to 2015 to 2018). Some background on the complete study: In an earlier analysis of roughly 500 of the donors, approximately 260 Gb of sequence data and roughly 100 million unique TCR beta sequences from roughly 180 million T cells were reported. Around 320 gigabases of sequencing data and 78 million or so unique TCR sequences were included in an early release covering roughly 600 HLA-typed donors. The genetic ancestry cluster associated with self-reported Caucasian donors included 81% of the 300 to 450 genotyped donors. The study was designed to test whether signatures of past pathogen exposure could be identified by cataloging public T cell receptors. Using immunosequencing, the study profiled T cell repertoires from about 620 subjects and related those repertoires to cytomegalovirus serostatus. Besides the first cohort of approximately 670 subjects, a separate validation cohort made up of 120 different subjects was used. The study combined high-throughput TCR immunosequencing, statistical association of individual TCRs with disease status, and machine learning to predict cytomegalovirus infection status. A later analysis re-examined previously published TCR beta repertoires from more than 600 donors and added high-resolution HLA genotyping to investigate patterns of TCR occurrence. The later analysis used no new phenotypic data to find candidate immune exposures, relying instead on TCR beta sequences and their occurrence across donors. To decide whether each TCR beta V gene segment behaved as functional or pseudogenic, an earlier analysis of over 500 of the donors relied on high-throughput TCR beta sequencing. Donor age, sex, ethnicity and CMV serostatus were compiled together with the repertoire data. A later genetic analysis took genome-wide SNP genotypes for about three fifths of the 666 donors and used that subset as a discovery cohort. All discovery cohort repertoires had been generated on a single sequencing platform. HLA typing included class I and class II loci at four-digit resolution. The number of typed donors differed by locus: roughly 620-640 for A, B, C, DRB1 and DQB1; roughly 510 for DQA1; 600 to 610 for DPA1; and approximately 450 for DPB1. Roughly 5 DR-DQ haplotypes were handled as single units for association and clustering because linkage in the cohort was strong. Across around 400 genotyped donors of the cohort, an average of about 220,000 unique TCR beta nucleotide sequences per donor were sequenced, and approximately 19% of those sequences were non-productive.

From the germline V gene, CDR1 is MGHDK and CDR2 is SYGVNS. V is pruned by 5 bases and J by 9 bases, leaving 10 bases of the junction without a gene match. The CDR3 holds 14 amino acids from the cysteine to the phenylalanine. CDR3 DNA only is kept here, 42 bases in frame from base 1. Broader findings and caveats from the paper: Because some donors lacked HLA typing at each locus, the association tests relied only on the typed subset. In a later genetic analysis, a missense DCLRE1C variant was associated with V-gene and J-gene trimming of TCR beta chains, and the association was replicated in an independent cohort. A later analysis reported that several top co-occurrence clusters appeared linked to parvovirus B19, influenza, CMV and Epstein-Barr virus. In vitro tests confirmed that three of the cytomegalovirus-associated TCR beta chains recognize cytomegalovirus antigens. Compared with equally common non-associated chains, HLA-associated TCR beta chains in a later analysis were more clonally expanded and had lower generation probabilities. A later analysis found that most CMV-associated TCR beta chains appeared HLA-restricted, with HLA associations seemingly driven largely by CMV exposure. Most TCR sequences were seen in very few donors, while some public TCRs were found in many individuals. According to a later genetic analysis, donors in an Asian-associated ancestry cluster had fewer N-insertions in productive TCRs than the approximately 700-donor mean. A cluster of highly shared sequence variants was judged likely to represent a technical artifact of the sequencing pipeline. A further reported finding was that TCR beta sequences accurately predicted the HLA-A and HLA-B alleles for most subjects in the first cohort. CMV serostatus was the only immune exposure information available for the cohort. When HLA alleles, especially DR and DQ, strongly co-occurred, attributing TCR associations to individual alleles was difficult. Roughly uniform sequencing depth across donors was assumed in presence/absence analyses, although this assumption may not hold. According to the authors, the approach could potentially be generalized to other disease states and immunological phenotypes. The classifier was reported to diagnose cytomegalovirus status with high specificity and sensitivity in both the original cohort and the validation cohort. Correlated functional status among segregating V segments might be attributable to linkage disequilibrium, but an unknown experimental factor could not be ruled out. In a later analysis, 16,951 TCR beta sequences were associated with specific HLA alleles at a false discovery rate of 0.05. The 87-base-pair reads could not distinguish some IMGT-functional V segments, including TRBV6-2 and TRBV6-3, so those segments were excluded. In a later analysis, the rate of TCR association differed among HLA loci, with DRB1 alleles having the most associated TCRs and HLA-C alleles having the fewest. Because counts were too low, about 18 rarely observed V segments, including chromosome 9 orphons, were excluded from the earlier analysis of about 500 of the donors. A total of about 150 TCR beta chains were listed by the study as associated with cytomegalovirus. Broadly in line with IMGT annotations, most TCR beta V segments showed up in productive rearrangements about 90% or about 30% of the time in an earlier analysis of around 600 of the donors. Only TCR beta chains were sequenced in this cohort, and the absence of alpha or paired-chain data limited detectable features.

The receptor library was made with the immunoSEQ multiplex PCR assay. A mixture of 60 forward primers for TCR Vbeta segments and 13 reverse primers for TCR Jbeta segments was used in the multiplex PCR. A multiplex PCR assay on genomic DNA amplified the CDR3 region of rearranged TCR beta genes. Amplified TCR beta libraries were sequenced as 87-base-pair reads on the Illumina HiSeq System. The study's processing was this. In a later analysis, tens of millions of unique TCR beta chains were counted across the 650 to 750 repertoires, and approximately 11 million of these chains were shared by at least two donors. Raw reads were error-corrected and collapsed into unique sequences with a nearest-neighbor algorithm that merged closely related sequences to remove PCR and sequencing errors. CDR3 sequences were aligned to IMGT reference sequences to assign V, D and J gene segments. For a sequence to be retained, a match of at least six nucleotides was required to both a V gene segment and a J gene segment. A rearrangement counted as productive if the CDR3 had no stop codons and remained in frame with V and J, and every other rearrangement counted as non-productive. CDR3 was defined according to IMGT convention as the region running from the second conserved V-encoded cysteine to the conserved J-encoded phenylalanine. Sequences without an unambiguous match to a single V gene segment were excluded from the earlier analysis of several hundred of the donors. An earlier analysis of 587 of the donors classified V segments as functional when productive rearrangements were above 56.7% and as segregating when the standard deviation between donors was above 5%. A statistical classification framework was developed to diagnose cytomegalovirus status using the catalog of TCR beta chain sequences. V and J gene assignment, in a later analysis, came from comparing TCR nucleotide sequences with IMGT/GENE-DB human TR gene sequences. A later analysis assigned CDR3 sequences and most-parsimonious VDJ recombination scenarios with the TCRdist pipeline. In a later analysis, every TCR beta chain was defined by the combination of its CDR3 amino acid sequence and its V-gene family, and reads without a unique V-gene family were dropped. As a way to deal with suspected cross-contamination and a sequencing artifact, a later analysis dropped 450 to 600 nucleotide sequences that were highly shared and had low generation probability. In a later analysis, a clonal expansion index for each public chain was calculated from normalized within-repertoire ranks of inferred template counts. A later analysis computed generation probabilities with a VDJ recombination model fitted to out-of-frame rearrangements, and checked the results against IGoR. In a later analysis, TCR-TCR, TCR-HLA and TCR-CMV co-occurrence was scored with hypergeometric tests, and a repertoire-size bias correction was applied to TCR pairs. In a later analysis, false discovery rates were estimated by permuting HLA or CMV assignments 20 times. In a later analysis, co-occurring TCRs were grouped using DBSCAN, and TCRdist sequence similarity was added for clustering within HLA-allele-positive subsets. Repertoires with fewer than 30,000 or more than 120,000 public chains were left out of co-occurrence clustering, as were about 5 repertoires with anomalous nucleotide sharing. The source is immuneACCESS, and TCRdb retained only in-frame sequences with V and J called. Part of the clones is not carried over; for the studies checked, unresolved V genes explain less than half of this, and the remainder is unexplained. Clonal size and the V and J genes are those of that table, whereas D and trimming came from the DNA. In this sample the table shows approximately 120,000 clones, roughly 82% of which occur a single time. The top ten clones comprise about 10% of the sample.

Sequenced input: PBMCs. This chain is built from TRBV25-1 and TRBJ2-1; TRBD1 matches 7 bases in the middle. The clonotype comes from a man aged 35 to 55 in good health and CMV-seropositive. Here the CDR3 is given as CASSRDSIRGEQFF. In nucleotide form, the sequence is TGTGCCAGCAGTCGGGACAGTATTAGAGGTGAGCAGTTCTTC.